These 12 T cell receptor beta chains share one sample of origin, sequenced in a study of T cell repertoires in cytomegalovirus infection. No antigen has been identified for these receptors. Each CDR3 protein is one row after TCRdb ran MiXCR on the reads. The data contain just over 450,000 distinct CDR3 sequences, about 39% of them singletons. The source material was cultured PBMCs, sampled from culture after CMV antigen stimulation. These TCRs come from a human donor in good health (CMV status not recorded). Some clones in this sample may be carry-over from other donors' samples.

The V gene is TRBV7-9, the J gene TRBJ2-1; 15 bases map to TRBD2. V lost 5 bases to trimming and J lost 4 bases; unmatched junction nucleotides: 6. Germline CDR1 is SEHNR and CDR2 is FQNEAQ (reference sequence). There are 17 residues in the CDR3. The CDR3 nucleotides are TGTGCCAGCAGCAGTGGACTAGCGGGAGGGTGGTACAATGAGCAGTTCTTC. This gives the protein CASSSGLAGGWYNEQFF. Full variable domain (outside the CDR3, taken from reference TRBV7-9 and TRBJ2-1): DTGVSQNPRHKITKRGQNVTFRCDPISEHNRLYWYRQTLGQGPEFLTYFQNEAQLEKSRLLSDRFSAERPKGSFSTLEIQRTEQGDSAMYLCASSSGLAGGWYNEQFFGPGTRLTVL.

This clonotype was recorded a few times. V gene TRBV20-1 combines with J gene TRBJ1-1, with 7 bases matching TRBD1. Germline CDR1 is DFQATT and CDR2 is SNEGSKA (reference sequence). Trimming at V came to 3 bases and at J to 1 base, leaving 2 bases not matched to a gene. This CDR3 region has 13 residues. This CDR3 is CSASGTANTEAFF. CDR3 bases: TGCAGTGCTAGCGGGACAGCGAACACTGAAGCTTTCTTT.

The genes are TRBV20-1 and TRBJ2-7, with 8 bases identical to TRBD1. The V gene end was trimmed by 6 bases and the J gene end by 7 bases; junction bases not matched to a gene: 8. Germline V gene lookup returns CDR1 DFQATT and CDR2 SNEGSKA (reference sequence). The length of the CDR3 is 12 residues. The DNA of the CDR3 is TGCAGTGCGGCCCAGGGGGCGTTTGAGCAGTACTTC. It codes for CSAAQGAFEQYF.

This chain joins TRBV29-1 and TRBJ2-1; unclear D gene. CDR1 is SQVTM, CDR2 ANQGSEA, per germline. V was clipped by 3 bases and J by 0 bases, with 12 bases between them. The CDR3 runs to 15 residues. The CDR3 loop reads CSVDNRRSSYNEQFF. CDR3 nucleotide sequence: TGCAGCGTTGATAACCGGCGAAGCTCCTACAATGAGCAGTTCTTC.

This clonotype was detected a few times. The V gene is TRBV11-2, the J gene TRBJ1-6; D gene uncertain. The CDR3 consists of 13 residues. Trimming stripped 1 base from V and 6 bases from J, with 4 bases between. CDR1 is SGHAT, CDR2 FQNNGV, per germline. Here the CDR3 reads CASSLGFNSPLHF. DNA for the CDR3: TGTGCCAGCAGCTTAGGCTTTAATTCACCCCTCCACTTT.

This clonotype was found once. The rearrangement links TRBV4-3 to TRBJ2-1, with 7 bases matching TRBD1. The J segment lost 8 bases and the V segment lost 0 bases, leaving 10 bases of the junction unmatched. The CDR3 is made up of 16 amino acids. From germline, CDR1 is LGHNA and CDR2 YSLEER. The CDR3 here is CASSQDVRTGDHEQFF. The CDR3 DNA follows: TGCGCCAGCAGCCAAGACGTGAGGACAGGTGACCATGAGCAGTTCTTC.

V usage is TRBV4-1 and J usage is TRBJ2-2; D is unresolved. V was trimmed by 0 bases and J by 6 bases, leaving 8 bases between them. Germline CDR1 MGHRA, CDR2 YSYEKL. The CDR3 loop spans 14 amino acids. The CDR3 loop is CASSQDLRSGELFF. In DNA, the CDR3 is TGCGCCAGCAGCCAAGATTTGCGGTCCGGGGAGCTGTTTTTT.

V is TRBV12-3 or TRBV12-4 and J is TRBJ2-7; D gene ambiguous. The CDR3 runs 13 residues. Trimming pared 5 bases from V and 3 bases from J, leaving 11 bases between. The CDR3 loop is CASSPDVNYEQYF. In nucleotides, the CDR3 is TGTGCCAGCAGTCCTGACGTAAACTACGAGCAGTACTTC.

V is TRBV12-3 or TRBV12-4 and J is TRBJ1-6, with 9 positions matching TRBD1. The length of the CDR3 is 14 residues. J was trimmed by 10 bases and V by 5 bases; bases with no gene match: 6. The CDR3 is CASSRDRGWSPLHF. CDR3 in DNA: TGTGCCAGCAGTCGCGACAGGGGGTGGTCACCCCTCCACTTT.

This chain connects TRBV7-6 to TRBJ1-5, with D perhaps TRBD1 (5 bases). The ends were cut back, 5 bases at V and 0 bases at J, with 8 bases in the middle. CDR3 length: 14 amino acids. The germline gives CDR1 SGHVS, CDR2 FNYEAQ. The CDR3 DNA reads TGTGCCAGCAGCCCCACAGGTAGCAATCAGCCCCAGCATTTT. The encoded protein is CASSPTGSNQPQHF. The full variable domain, completed using reference TRBV7-6 and TRBJ1-5, is GAGVSQSPRYKVTKRGQDVALRCDPISGHVSLYWYRQALGQGPEFLTYFNYEAQQDKSGLPNDRFSAERPEGSISTLTIQRTEQRDSAMYRCASSPTGSNQPQHFGDGTRLSIL.

There are a few counts of this clonotype. The chain is built from TRBV7-2 and TRBJ1-6, with D possibly TRBD1 on 5 matching bases. This CDR3 contains 16 residues. CDR1 is SGHTA and CDR2 is FQGNSA in the germline V gene. V shed 2 bases and J shed 5 bases, with 13 bases lying between them. This CDR3 is CASSLRSQGNNSPLHF. As DNA, the CDR3 is TGTGCCAGCAGCTTAAGGAGCCAGGGCAATAATTCACCCCTCCACTTT.

This chain uses TRBV5-1 with TRBJ2-3; either TRBD1 or TRBD2 may fit D (5 bases each). This CDR3 has 15 amino acids. V gave up 7 bases and J gave up 0 bases, with 15 bases separating them. Germline-derived CDR1 and CDR2 are SGHRS and YFSETQ. The CDR3 protein is CASRDGRTSTDTQYF. CDR3 coding DNA: TGCGCCAGCCGGGACGGAAGAACTAGCACAGATACGCAGTATTTT.